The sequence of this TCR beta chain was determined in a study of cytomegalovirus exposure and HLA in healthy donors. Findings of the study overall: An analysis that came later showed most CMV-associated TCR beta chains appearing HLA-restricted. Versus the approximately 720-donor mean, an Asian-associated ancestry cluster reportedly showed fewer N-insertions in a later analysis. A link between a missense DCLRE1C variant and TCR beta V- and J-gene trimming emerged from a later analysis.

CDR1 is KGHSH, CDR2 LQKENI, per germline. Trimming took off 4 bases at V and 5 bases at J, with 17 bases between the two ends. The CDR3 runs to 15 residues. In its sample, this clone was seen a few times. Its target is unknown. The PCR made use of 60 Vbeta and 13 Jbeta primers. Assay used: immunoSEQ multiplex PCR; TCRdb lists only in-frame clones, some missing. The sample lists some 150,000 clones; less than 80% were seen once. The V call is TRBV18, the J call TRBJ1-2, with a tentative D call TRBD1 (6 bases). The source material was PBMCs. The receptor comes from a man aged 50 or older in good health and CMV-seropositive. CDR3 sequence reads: CASSLGTSAGYGYTF. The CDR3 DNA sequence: TGTGCCAGCTCACTTGGGACATCAGCGGGATATGGCTACACCTTC. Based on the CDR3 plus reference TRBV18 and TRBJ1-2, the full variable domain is NAGVMQNPRHLVRRRGQEARLRCSPMKGHSHVYWYRQLPEEGLKFMVYLQKENIIDESGMPKERFSAEFPKEGPSILRIQQVVRGDSAAYFCASSLGTSAGYGYTFGSGTRLTVV.